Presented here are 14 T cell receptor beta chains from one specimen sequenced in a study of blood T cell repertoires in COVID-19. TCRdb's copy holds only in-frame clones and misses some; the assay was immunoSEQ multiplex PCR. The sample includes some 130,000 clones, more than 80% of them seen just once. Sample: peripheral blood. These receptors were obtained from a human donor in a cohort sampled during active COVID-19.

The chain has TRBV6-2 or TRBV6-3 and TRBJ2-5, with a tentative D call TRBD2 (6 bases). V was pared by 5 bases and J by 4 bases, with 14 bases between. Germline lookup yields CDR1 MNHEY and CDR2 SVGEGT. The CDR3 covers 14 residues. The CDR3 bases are TGTGCCAGCAGTCGCGGGGTCACAGGAGAGACCCAGTACTTC. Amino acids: CASSRGVTGETQYF.

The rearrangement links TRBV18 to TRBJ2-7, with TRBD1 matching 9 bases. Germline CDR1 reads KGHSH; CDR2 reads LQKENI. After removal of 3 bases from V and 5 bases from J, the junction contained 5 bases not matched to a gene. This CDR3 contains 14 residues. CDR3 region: CASSPPGQGHEQYF. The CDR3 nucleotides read TGTGCCAGCTCACCCCCGGGACAGGGCCACGAGCAGTACTTC.

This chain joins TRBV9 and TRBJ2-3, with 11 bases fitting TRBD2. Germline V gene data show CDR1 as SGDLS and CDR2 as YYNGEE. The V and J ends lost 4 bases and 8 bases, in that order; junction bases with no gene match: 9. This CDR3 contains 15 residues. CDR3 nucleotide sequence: TGTGCCAGCAGCCCCTTAGCGGGGGGGCGGTCTACGCAGTATTTT. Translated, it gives CASSPLAGGRSTQYF.

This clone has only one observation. CDR3 DNA sequence: TGTGCCAGCAGGGCGACTAGCGGGTACGAGGAGGACAAAAACATTCAGTACTTC. Protein sequence: CASRATSGYEEDKNIQYF. The J gene is TRBJ2-4, the V gene TRBV2; 10 positions match TRBD2. The V and J ends lost 6 bases and 3 bases, in that order; junction bases with no gene match: 14. The CDR3 length is 18 residues. CDR1 is SNHLY, CDR2 FYNNEI, per germline.

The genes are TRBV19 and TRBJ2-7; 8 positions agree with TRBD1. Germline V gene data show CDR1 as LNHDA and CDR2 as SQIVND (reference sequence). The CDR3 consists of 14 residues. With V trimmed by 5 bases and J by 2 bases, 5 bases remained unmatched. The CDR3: CASSPRQGTYEQYF. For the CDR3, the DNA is TGTGCCAGTAGTCCAAGACAGGGGACCTACGAGCAGTACTTC.

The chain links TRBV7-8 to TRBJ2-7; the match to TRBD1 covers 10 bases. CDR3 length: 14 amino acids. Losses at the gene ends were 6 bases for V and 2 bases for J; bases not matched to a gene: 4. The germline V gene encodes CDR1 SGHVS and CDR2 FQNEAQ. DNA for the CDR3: TGTGCCAGCAGAGCCGGGACAGGGGCCTACGAGCAGTACGTC. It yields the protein CASRAGTGAYEQYV.

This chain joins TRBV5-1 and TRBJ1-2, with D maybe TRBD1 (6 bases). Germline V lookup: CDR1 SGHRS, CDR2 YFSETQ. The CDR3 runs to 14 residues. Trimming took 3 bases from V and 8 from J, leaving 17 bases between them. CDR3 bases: TGCGCCAGCAGCTCCGTGGGGCAGGGGAAAGGCTACACCTTC. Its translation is CASSSVGQGKGYTF.

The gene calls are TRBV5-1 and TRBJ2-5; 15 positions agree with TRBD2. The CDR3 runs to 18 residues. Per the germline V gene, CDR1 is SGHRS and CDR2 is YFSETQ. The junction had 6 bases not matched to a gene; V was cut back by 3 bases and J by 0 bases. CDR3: CASSSGLAGGLYQETQYF. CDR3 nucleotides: TGCGCCAGCAGCTCGGGACTAGCGGGGGGCCTGTACCAAGAGACCCAGTACTTC.

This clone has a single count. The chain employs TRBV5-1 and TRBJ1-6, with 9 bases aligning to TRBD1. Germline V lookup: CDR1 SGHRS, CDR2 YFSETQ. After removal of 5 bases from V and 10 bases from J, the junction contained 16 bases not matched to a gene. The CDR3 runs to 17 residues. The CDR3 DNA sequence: TGCGCCAGCAGTCCCTTAACGGGACAGGGTTTCAGATCACCCCTCCACTTT. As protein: CASSPLTGQGFRSPLHF.

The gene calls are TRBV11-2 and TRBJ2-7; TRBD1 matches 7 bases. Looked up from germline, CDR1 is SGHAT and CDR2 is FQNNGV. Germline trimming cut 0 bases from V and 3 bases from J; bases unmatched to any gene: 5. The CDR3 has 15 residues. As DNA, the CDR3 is TGTGCCAGCAGCTTAGATCTCCAGGGGGTCTACGAGCAGTACGTC. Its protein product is CASSLDLQGVYEQYV.

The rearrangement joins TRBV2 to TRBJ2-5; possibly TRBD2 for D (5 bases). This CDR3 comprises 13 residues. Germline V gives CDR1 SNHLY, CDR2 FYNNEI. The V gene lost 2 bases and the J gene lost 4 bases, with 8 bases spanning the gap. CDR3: CASSESGIETQYF. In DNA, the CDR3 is TGTGCCAGCAGTGAATCGGGAATAGAGACCCAGTACTTC.

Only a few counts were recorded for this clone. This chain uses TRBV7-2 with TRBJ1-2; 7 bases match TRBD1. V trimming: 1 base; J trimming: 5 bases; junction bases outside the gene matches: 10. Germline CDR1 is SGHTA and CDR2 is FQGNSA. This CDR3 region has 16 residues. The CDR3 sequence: CASSLGGDSSPYGYTF. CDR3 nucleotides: TGTGCCAGCAGCTTAGGCGGGGACAGTAGCCCATATGGCTACACCTTC.

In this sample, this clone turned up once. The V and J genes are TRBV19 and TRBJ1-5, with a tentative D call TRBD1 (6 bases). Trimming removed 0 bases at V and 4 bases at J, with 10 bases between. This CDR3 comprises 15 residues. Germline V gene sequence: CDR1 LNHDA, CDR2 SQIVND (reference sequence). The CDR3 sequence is CASSIDRGPNQPQHF. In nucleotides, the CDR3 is TGTGCCAGTAGTATAGACAGGGGCCCGAATCAGCCCCAGCATTTT.

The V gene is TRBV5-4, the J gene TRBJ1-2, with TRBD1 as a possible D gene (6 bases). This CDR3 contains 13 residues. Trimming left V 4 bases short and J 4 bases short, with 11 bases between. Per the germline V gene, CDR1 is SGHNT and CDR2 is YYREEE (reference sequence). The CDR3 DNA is TGTGCCAGCAGCCAGGACAGCCTCTATGGCTACACCTTC. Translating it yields CASSQDSLYGYTF.